This record looks at one T cell receptor beta chain sequence and its context. Its antigen is not identified. A TCRbeta library incorporating unique molecular identifiers was prepared. TCRdb recomputed calls from the PCR reads with MiXCR, one row per CDR3 protein. The profile shows around 960,000 distinct CDR3 sequences, less than 30% of them singletons. Trimming at V came to 4 bases and at J to 7 bases, leaving 5 bases not matched to a gene. This CDR3 comprises 14 residues. Germline V gene sequence: CDR1 LGHNA, CDR2 YSLEER. The data originate from a study of T-cell reconstitution after alpha-beta-depleted transplantation in children. Study results and caveats: After one year, T-cell counts and TCRbeta diversity mostly came from new T cells. Diversity of TCRbeta at day 60 was high in some patients, arising from surviving recipient T cells and thymic progenitors. About two months after transplant, alpha-beta T cells reportedly came from several hundred expanded graft clones.

This sample comprised PBMCs, mostly from graft donor cells, obtained 360 days after TCRalphabeta/CD19-depleted stem cell transplant. This chain links TRBV4-3 with TRBJ1-2; 11 nucleotides line up with TRBD1. This receptor was taken from a boy under three years old who had a stem cell transplant for SCID, so the T cells may come from the graft donor. CDR3 amino acids: CASSRTGTGGGYTF. The DNA of the CDR3 is TGCGCCAGCAGCCGTACCGGGACAGGGGGTGGCTACACCTTC.